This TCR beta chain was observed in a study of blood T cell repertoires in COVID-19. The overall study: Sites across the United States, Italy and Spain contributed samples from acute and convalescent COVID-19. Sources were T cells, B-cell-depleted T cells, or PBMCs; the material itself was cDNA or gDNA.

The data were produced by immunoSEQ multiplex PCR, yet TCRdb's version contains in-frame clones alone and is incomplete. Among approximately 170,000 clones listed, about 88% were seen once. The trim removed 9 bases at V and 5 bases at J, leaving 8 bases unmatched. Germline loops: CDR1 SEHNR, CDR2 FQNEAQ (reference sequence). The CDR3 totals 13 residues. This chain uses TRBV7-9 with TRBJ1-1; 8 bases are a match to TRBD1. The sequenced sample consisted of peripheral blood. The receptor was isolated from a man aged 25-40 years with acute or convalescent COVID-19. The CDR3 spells CASHDRGRTEAFF. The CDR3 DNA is TGTGCCAGTCATGACAGGGGACGAACTGAAGCTTTCTTT.